This entry is about one T cell receptor (beta chain). Germline CDR1 reads MNHEY; CDR2 reads SMNVEV (reference sequence). V was pared by 5 bases and J by 7 bases, with 20 bases of the junction left unmatched. The CDR3 is made up of 19 amino acids. This sample stems from a study of blood T cell repertoires in COVID-19. Study as a whole: Italy, Spain and the United States were the sources of the convalescent and acute COVID-19 samples.

Here immunoSEQ multiplex PCR was the method, and the copy in TCRdb shows in-frame clones only, minus some. Here the sample spans roughly 50,000 clones, over 75% being singletons. Input material: peripheral blood. This receptor was taken from a human donor in a cohort sampled during active COVID-19. J is TRBJ1-6 and V is TRBV27, with 7 bases that match TRBD1. The CDR3 protein is CASSPDILGTEISNSPLHF. The CDR3 DNA sequence: TGTGCCAGCAGTCCAGATATCCTCGGGACAGAAATCAGCAATTCACCCCTCCACTTT.